These 9 T cell receptor beta chains originate from one sample sequenced in a study of OX40 agonist ivuxolimab in advanced cancers. The table came from immunoSEQ multiplex PCR; TCRdb's copy has only in-frame clones and leaves some out. The sample records about 75,000 clones, more than 75% being singletons. The sample in question was CD4+ or CD8+ T cells sorted from blood, obtained in a trial of the OX40 agonist ivuxolimab. Receptors originate from an adult with an advanced solid tumor such as melanoma, head and neck, liver or kidney cancer.

The gene calls are TRBV5-1 and TRBJ1-4; possible D gene TRBD1, 5 bases. The CDR3 length is 15 residues. V lost 4 bases, J lost 4 bases, and 14 bases lay in between. In germline, CDR1 is SGHRS, CDR2 YFSETQ. The CDR3 sequence: CASSRGGSLNEKLFF. The CDR3 bases are TGCGCCAGCAGCAGGGGTGGTTCTCTTAATGAAAAACTGTTTTTT.

The chain carries TRBV9 and TRBJ1-1; TRBD1 matches at 9 bases. Germline V CDR1 and CDR2: SGDLS, YYNGEE. Trimming took 0 bases from V and 6 from J; bases not matched to a gene: 3. CDR3 length: 14 residues. The DNA of the CDR3 is TGTGCCAGCAGCGTAGGGACAGGGGTTCCTGAAGCTTTCTTT. Translating it yields CASSVGTGVPEAFF.

This clone was picked up one time. The J gene is TRBJ2-5, the V gene TRBV7-9; TRBD2 agrees at 9 bases. Losses at the gene ends were 4 bases for V and 2 bases for J; bases not matched to a gene: 5. The CDR3 loop spans 15 amino acids. Germline-derived CDR1 and CDR2 are SEHNR and FQNEAQ (reference sequence). CDR3 nucleotide sequence: TGTGCCAGCAGCTCGACTAGCGGACTACAAGAGACCCAGTACTTC. Protein sequence: CASSSTSGLQETQYF.

This sequence joins TRBV28 and TRBJ1-2, with D unclear. The CDR3 totals 13 residues. The V end lost 4 bases, the J end lost 5 bases, and 11 bases lay between the germline ends. Per germline, CDR1 MDHEN and CDR2 SYDVKM. CDR3: CASSSPGDYGYTF. In DNA form, the CDR3 reads TGTGCCAGCAGTTCGCCCGGGGATTATGGCTACACCTTC.

This rearrangement joins TRBV7-2 to TRBJ2-2; a weak D match, TRBD1 (5 bases). This CDR3 spans 16 amino acids. Per germline, CDR1 SGHTA and CDR2 FQGNSA. Trimming removed 5 bases at V and 0 bases at J, with 13 bases between. The CDR3 region is CASSPGPAPNTGELFF. Here the CDR3 DNA reads TGTGCCAGCAGCCCAGGGCCAGCGCCGAACACCGGGGAGCTGTTTTTT.

This chain links TRBV6-1 with TRBJ1-5; no firm D call. In germline, CDR1 is MNHNS, CDR2 SASEGT. The CDR3 covers 14 residues. V was pared by 6 bases and J by 3 bases, with 12 bases between. CDR3 residues: CASSVGPVNQPQHF. In nucleotides, the CDR3 is TGTGCCAGCAGCGTTGGACCGGTCAATCAGCCCCAGCATTTT.

The chain carries TRBV7-2 and TRBJ2-3; weak D call: TRBD2 (6 bases). This CDR3 region has 13 residues. The germline CDR1 and CDR2 sequences are SGHTA and FQGNSA. V was cut by 2 bases and J by 9 bases, with 12 bases left in between. CDR3 loop: CASSLLPSVTQYF. CDR3 in DNA: TGTGCCAGCAGCTTATTGCCTAGCGTCACGCAGTATTTT.

The chain recombines TRBV19 with TRBJ2-7, with 8 nucleotides matching TRBD1. V gave up 7 bases and J gave up 0 bases; unmatched junction bases: 5. Germline V CDR1 and CDR2: LNHDA, SQIVND (reference sequence). This CDR3 spans 14 amino acids. CDR3 nucleotide sequence: TGTGCCAGTAATAGACAGGGGAGCTCCTACGAGCAGTACTTC. As protein: CASNRQGSSYEQYF.

J is TRBJ1-5 and V is TRBV28, with D unclear. Germline values: CDR1 MDHEN, CDR2 SYDVKM. Trimming took off 4 bases at V and 7 bases at J, with 8 bases between the two ends. The CDR3 has 12 amino acids. This CDR3 is CASSSWEQPQHF. CDR3 DNA: TGTGCCAGCAGTTCCTGGGAACAGCCCCAGCATTTT.